This section outlines one T cell receptor (beta chain) sequence together with its context. Antigen unknown. Germline trimming cut 10 bases from V and 8 bases from J; bases unmatched to any gene: 15. Germline V gene lookup returns CDR1 MNHEY and CDR2 SMNVEV (reference sequence). The CDR3 has 15 residues. Assay: immunoSEQ multiplex PCR; the TCRdb copy retains only in-frame clones and omits some. Among 50,000 to 65,000 clones listed, around nine tenths were seen once. Autoimmune disease history or systemic immunosuppression barred patients. The data belong to a study of OX40 agonist ivuxolimab in advanced cancers. Study-wide results and limits: In CD8+ T cells, expanded clones were on average more numerous than in CD4+.

The rearrangement uses TRBV27 and TRBJ2-2; 8 nucleotides align to TRBD1. This sequence was found in an adult with an advanced solid tumor such as melanoma, head and neck, liver or kidney cancer. The sequences come from CD4+ or CD8+ T cells sorted from blood, collected in a trial of the OX40 agonist ivuxolimab. CDR3 nucleotides: TGTGCCACACACCCGGCCAGGGGGCGGGGTGGGGAGCTGTTTTTT. This sequence encodes CATHPARGRGGELFF.